A single sample is the source of the 19 T cell receptor beta chains below, sequenced in a study of T cell responses to AZD1222 COVID-19 vaccine. Method: immunoSEQ multiplex PCR; TCRdb's copy keeps in-frame clones and lacks some. The data show around 99,000 clones, around 90% seen once. This specimen was peripheral blood, taken on day 0 of MenACWY control vaccination. The receptors come from an adult in good health.

The chain combines TRBV5-1 with TRBJ1-1; D perhaps matches TRBD1 (5 bases). V was trimmed by 6 bases and J by 0 bases, leaving 12 bases between them. This CDR3 spans 14 amino acids. The V gene's germline CDR1 is SGHRS and CDR2 YFSETQ. CDR3 in amino acids: CASTSQGLNTEAFF. The CDR3 bases are TGCGCCAGCACCAGCCAGGGCTTGAACACTGAAGCTTTCTTT.

The rearrangement uses TRBV28 and TRBJ2-1; weak D call: TRBD2 (6 bases). The germline CDR1 and CDR2 sequences are MDHEN and SYDVKM. V was trimmed by 8 bases and J by 2 bases, leaving 10 bases between them. The CDR3 has 13 residues. The CDR3 region has the DNA TGTGCCAGCCTCCGGGAGCCCTACAATGAGCAGTTCTTC. This encodes CASLREPYNEQFF.

V is TRBV7-2 and J is TRBJ2-3; D is possibly TRBD2 (7 bases). V lost 1 base to trimming and J lost 3 bases, with 20 bases between them. This CDR3 has 18 residues. Germline CDR1 is SGHTA and CDR2 is FQGNSA. CDR3 amino acids: CASSLVWGPGGRTDTQYF. CDR3 nucleotide sequence: TGTGCCAGCAGCTTAGTGTGGGGTCCCGGGGGGCGTACAGATACGCAGTATTTT.

The chain is built from TRBV7-2 and TRBJ2-3, with 7 positions matching TRBD2. Germline V lookup: CDR1 SGHTA, CDR2 FQGNSA. The CDR3 has 15 residues. Trimming cost V 7 bases and J 8 bases; bases outside gene matches: 15. The CDR3 bases are TGTGCCAGCACCATAATGGAGGTACCGGGAGGTACGCAGTATTTT. Translated, it gives CASTIMEVPGGTQYF.

The V and J genes are TRBV9 and TRBJ2-1, with 8 bases lining up with TRBD2. V lost 6 bases, J lost 1 base, and 6 bases stayed unmatched. CDR1 is SGDLS and CDR2 is YYNGEE in the germline V gene. The CDR3 has 15 residues. This CDR3 is CASTASGGSYNEQFF. For the CDR3, the DNA is TGTGCCAGCACCGCCTCGGGGGGGTCCTACAATGAGCAGTTCTTC.

This chain connects TRBV24-1 to TRBJ2-7; 9 bases line up with TRBD1. The CDR3 consists of 14 residues. Germline loops: CDR1 KGHDR, CDR2 SFDVKD. Losses at the gene ends were 2 bases for V and 6 bases for J; bases not matched to a gene: 4. This CDR3 is CATSDSRDRVEQYF. The CDR3, as DNA: TGTGCCACCAGTGATTCCCGGGACAGGGTCGAGCAGTACTTC.

The J gene is TRBJ2-1, the V gene TRBV7-3; D is perhaps TRBD2 (6 bases). CDR1 and CDR2 from the germline V gene are SGHTA and FQGTGA. Trimming cost V 4 bases and J 6 bases, with 10 bases left between them. The CDR3 contains 13 residues. The CDR3 spells CASSWLRGNEQFF. CDR3 coding DNA: TGTGCCAGCAGCTGGTTGCGGGGCAATGAGCAGTTCTTC. The full variable domain, with the rest looked up from reference TRBV7-3 and TRBJ2-1, is GAGVSQTPSNKVTEKGKYVELRCDPISGHTALYWYRQSLGQGPEFLIYFQGTGAADDSGLPNDRFFAVRPEGSVSTLKIQRTERGDSAVYLCASSWLRGNEQFFGPGTRLTVL.

The gene calls are TRBV18 and TRBJ2-1; perhaps TRBD1 as D (6 bases). The CDR3 covers 13 residues. The V and J ends lost 3 bases and 5 bases respectively, with 8 bases between them. The germline V gene encodes CDR1 KGHSH and CDR2 LQKENI. As DNA, the CDR3 is TGTGCCAGCTCACCCGGGACAAACAATGAGCAGTTCTTC. As protein: CASSPGTNNEQFF.

This CDR3 reads CASIGKGGGQPQHF. As DNA, the CDR3 is TGTGCCAGTATCGGAAAAGGGGGCGGGCAGCCCCAGCATTTT. The chain links TRBV19 to TRBJ1-5, with TRBD1 matching 7 bases. With V trimmed by 7 bases and J by 7 bases, 10 bases remained unmatched. There are 14 residues in the CDR3. Germline V CDR1 and CDR2: LNHDA, SQIVND (reference sequence).

The gene calls are TRBV15 and TRBJ2-3; no clear D gene. CDR3 length: 14 amino acids. V lost 3 bases and J 2 bases, leaving 9 bases between the germline ends. The germline gives CDR1 LNHNV, CDR2 YYDKDF (reference sequence). The CDR3, as DNA: TGTGCCACCAGCAGTGGACCCATCACAGATACGCAGTATTTT. It is translated as CATSSGPITDTQYF. Using reference TRBV15 and TRBJ2-3 for the parts outside the CDR3, the full variable domain is DAMVIQNPRYQVTQFGKPVTLSCSQTLNHNVMYWYQQKSSQAPKLLFHYYDKDFNNEADTPDNFQSRRPNTSFCFLDIRSPGLGDTAMYLCATSSGPITDTQYFGPGTRLTVL.

V is TRBV18 and J is TRBJ1-5; 8 nucleotides align to TRBD1. This CDR3 is 15 amino acids long. In germline, CDR1 is KGHSH, CDR2 LQKENI. V lost 5 bases, J lost 4 bases, and 7 bases stayed unmatched. The CDR3 bases are TGTGCCAGCTCAACCGGACAGGGCTTAAATCAGCCCCAGCATTTT. Translating it yields CASSTGQGLNQPQHF.

In nucleotides, the CDR3 is TGTGCCAGCTCACCACCGATAGTGGGGCCCAACACTGAAGCTTTCTTT. Protein: CASSPPIVGPNTEAFF. V gene TRBV18 combines with J gene TRBJ1-1; D is perhaps TRBD1 (5 bases). V was pared by 0 bases and J by 2 bases, with 13 bases between. Germline CDR1 and CDR2: KGHSH and LQKENI. This CDR3 is 16 amino acids long.

This chain uses TRBV4-2 with TRBJ1-3; the D gene is possibly TRBD1 (5 bases). CDR1 and CDR2 from the germline V gene are LGHNA and YNFKEQ. CDR3 length equals 16 residues. Trimming removed 2 bases from V and 0 bases from J, with 11 bases in between. CDR3 sequence reads: CASSQSGDLSGNTIYF. CDR3 coding DNA: TGTGCCAGCAGCCAATCTGGGGACCTCTCTGGAAACACCATATATTTT.

This chain connects TRBV19 to TRBJ1-6; no clear D gene. V dropped 9 bases and J dropped 10 bases, with 19 bases sitting between them. The germline V gene has CDR1 LNHDA and CDR2 SQIVND (reference sequence). CDR3 size: 14 residues. CDR3 in amino acids: CARQRVAARSPLHF. The CDR3 DNA is TGTGCCAGACAGAGAGTGGCAGCCCGCTCACCCCTCCACTTT.

This chain uses TRBV5-1 with TRBJ2-1; the D is unclear. V was shortened by 1 base and J by 8 bases, with 16 bases between the two germline ends. The V gene's germline CDR1 is SGHRS and CDR2 YFSETQ. The CDR3 totals 15 residues. CDR3: CASSLTPPEPDEQFF. CDR3 DNA sequence: TGCGCCAGCAGCTTGACCCCGCCAGAACCCGATGAGCAGTTCTTC.

V usage is TRBV3-1 (or the pseudogene TRBV3-2) and J usage is TRBJ1-5; the D is unclear. Trimming took off 1 base at V and 6 bases at J, with 7 bases between the two ends. Germline-derived CDR1 and CDR2 are LGHDT and YNNKEL (reference sequence). The CDR3 totals 13 residues. CDR3 in DNA: TGTGCCAGCAGCCAAGCCACAGCTCAGCCCCAGCATTTT. This sequence encodes CASSQATAQPQHF.

The V call is TRBV7-3, the J call TRBJ2-6; 9 nucleotides align to TRBD1. V trimming: 5 bases; J trimming: 0 bases; junction bases outside the gene matches: 8. CDR1 SGHTA and CDR2 FQGTGA come from the germline V gene. The CDR3 is 18 amino acids. CDR3 sequence: CASSRTGQGGSGANVLTF. The CDR3 DNA reads as TGTGCCAGCAGCCGCACGGGACAGGGCGGCTCTGGGGCCAACGTCCTGACTTTC.

This clone has a handful of counts. CDR3: CASSAGQPRTGELFF. CDR3 nucleotides: TGTGCCAGCAGCGCGGGACAGCCGCGGACCGGGGAGCTGTTTTTT. This chain uses TRBV7-3 with TRBJ2-2; possibly TRBD1 for D (7 bases). This CDR3 region has 15 residues. Germline V gene lookup returns CDR1 SGHTA and CDR2 FQGTGA. Trimming cost V 5 bases and J 5 bases, with 15 bases left between them.

This rearrangement joins TRBV2 to TRBJ2-7; 7 positions agree with TRBD2. The CDR3 runs to 14 residues. Losses at the gene ends were 3 bases for V and 7 bases for J; bases not matched to a gene: 9. Germline-derived CDR1 and CDR2 are SNHLY and FYNNEI. DNA of the CDR3: TGTGCCAGCAGTGACCCTAGCGGACTGTGGGAGCAGTACTTC. This encodes CASSDPSGLWEQYF.